This T cell receptor beta chain was identified during a study of blood T cell repertoires in COVID-19. Background on the study: Material from acute and convalescent COVID-19 was sourced from the United States, Italy and Spain. PBMCs, B-cell-depleted T cells, or T cells provided the cDNA or gDNA that made up the material.

Study processing details: Amplified reference gene primers provided the basis for estimating nucleated cell counts. The repertoire was sequenced with immunoSEQ multiplex PCR; TCRdb's copy has only in-frame clones and lacks some. The DNA was the basis for D and trimming; V, J and clone size are from that table. The sample holds under 95,000 clones; over 75% are singletons and the top ten take 7.4%. CDR1 GTSNPN and CDR2 SVGIG come from the germline V gene (reference sequence). The CDR3 runs 13 residues. The V and J ends lost 4 bases and 2 bases respectively, with 12 bases between them. The sequence was obtained from a human donor with acute or convalescent COVID-19. The donor label of this sample is uncertain. This chain links TRBV30 with TRBJ2-7; D uncertain. The sequenced sample was peripheral blood. CDR3 coding DNA: TGTGCCTGGAACCCACCCCAGGCCTACGAGCAGTACTTC. It yields the protein CAWNPPQAYEQYF.